What follows are 10 T cell receptor beta chains derived from one specimen sequenced in a study of shared clonotypes between healthy human individuals. The table came from immunoSEQ multiplex PCR; TCRdb's copy has only in-frame clones and leaves some out. The data contain 2 million to 2.5 million clones, 93% of them seen just once; the ten biggest clones take up under 0.45%. Sequenced material: naive CD4+ T cells from PBMCs. The subset is: CD45RA+ positively selected. These receptors were taken from a man in his late teens or twenties in good health. Some clones in this sample may be carry-over from other donors' samples.

CDR3 region: CASSLGEFNEKLFF. The CDR3 DNA follows: TGCGCCAGCAGCTTGGGGGAGTTTAATGAAAAACTGTTTTTT. The rearrangement uses TRBV5-1 and TRBJ1-4; D ambiguous. The CDR3 has 14 amino acids. The V end was cut by 0 bases, the J end by 4 bases, with 7 bases between. Germline CDR1 is SGHRS and CDR2 is YFSETQ.

The V and J genes are TRBV18 and TRBJ2-5, with 8 bases lining up with TRBD1. Germline V gene sequence: CDR1 KGHSH, CDR2 LQKENI. This CDR3 is built from 16 residues. J lost 5 bases, V lost 2 bases, and 10 bases had no gene match. The CDR3 is CASSPFRDRIGETQYF. CDR3 DNA sequence: TGTGCCAGCTCACCATTCAGGGACAGGATAGGGGAGACCCAGTACTTC.

V gene TRBV6-1 combines with J gene TRBJ1-1; no firm D call. Trimming stripped 7 bases from V and 2 bases from J, with 14 bases between. This CDR3 is built from 14 residues. The germline gives CDR1 MNHNS, CDR2 SASEGT. CDR3 nucleotide sequence: TGTGCCAGCAAGAGTAGGGAGAGAAACACTGAAGCTTTCTTT. Translating it yields CASKSRERNTEAFF.

Notes on this clone: Other DNA variants within this sample encode the same CDR3. V gene TRBV6-5 combines with J gene TRBJ1-2, with 7 bases matching TRBD1. This CDR3 has 13 amino acids. Trimming at V came to 5 bases and at J to 1 base, leaving 1 base not matched to a gene. Germline V gene sequence: CDR1 MNHEY, CDR2 SVGAGI. This CDR3 reads CASSRQGNYGYTF. CDR3 DNA sequence: TGTGCCAGCAGTCGACAGGGTAACTATGGCTACACCTTC.

The V gene is TRBV19, the J gene TRBJ2-7, with D possibly matching TRBD1 (7 bases). The V end was cut by 6 bases, the J end by 2 bases, with 23 bases between. The CDR3 is made up of 17 amino acids. The germline gives CDR1 LNHDA, CDR2 SQIVND (reference sequence). CDR3 residues: CASSTMLLRDRAYEQYF. The CDR3 coding sequence is TGTGCCAGTAGCACAATGTTATTGCGGGACAGAGCCTACGAGCAGTACTTC.

The gene calls are TRBV6-1 and TRBJ2-7; D gene uncertain. Trimming cost V 3 bases and J 0 bases, with 18 bases left between them. Germline loops: CDR1 MNHNS, CDR2 SASEGT. The CDR3 runs 17 residues. The CDR3 sequence is CASSDANHRLSSYEQYF. CDR3 nucleotide sequence: TGTGCCAGCAGTGACGCTAATCATCGCCTGAGCTCCTACGAGCAGTACTTC.

This chain links TRBV28 with TRBJ2-7; 7 bases are a match to TRBD2. CDR1 MDHEN and CDR2 SYDVKM come from the germline V gene. The junction had 11 bases not matched to a gene; V was cut back by 6 bases and J by 3 bases. The CDR3 loop spans 15 amino acids. The CDR3 sequence is CASSSGGGRVYEQYF. The CDR3 DNA sequence: TGTGCCAGCAGCTCTGGCGGAGGGAGGGTCTACGAGCAGTACTTC.

The genes are TRBV19 and TRBJ2-2, with 7 bases matching TRBD2. This CDR3 spans 14 amino acids. Germline V CDR1 and CDR2: LNHDA, SQIVND (reference sequence). Germline trimming cut 5 bases from V and 6 bases from J; bases unmatched to any gene: 6. CDR3 residues: CASSLGREAGELFF. In nucleotides, the CDR3 is TGTGCCAGTAGTTTGGGGAGGGAGGCCGGGGAGCTGTTTTTT. The full variable domain, rest sourced from reference TRBV19 and TRBJ2-2, is DGGITQSPKYLFRKEGQNVTLSCEQNLNHDAMYWYRQDPGQGLRLIYYSQIVNDFQKGDIAEGYSVSREKKESFPLTVTSAQKNPTAFYLCASSLGREAGELFFGEGSRLTVL.

J is TRBJ1-5 and V is TRBV5-5, with D hard to call. Trimming cost V 1 base and J 4 bases, with 15 bases left between them. Germline V gives CDR1 SGHKS, CDR2 YYEKEE (reference sequence). The CDR3 length is 16 residues. The CDR3 protein is CASSLSADLRNQPQHF. CDR3 DNA: TGTGCCAGCAGCTTGTCCGCAGACCTTAGGAATCAGCCCCAGCATTTT. Complete variable domain (other parts from reference TRBV5-5 and TRBJ1-5): DAGVTQSPTHLIKTRGQQVTLRCSPISGHKSVSWYQQVLGQGPQFIFQYYEKEERGRGNFPDRFSARQFPNYSSELNVNALLLGDSALYLCASSLSADLRNQPQHFGDGTRLSIL.

The rearrangement links TRBV19 to TRBJ2-5; tentative D call: TRBD1 (5 bases). The germline V gene has CDR1 LNHDA and CDR2 SQIVND (reference sequence). V dropped 6 bases and J dropped 5 bases, with 16 bases sitting between them. This CDR3 contains 14 residues. CDR3 coding DNA: TGTGCCAGTAGAGCCGTAGGGGATAGTGAGACCCAGTACTTC. This translates into CASRAVGDSETQYF.